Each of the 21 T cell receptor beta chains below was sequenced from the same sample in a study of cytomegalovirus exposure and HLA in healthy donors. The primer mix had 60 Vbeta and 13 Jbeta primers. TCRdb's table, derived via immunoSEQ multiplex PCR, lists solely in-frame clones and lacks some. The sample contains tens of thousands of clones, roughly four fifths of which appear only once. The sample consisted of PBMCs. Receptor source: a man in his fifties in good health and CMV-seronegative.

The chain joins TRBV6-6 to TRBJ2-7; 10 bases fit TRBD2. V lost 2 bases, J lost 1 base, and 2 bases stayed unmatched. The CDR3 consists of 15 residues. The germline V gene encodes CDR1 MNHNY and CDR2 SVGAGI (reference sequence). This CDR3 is CASSYEREGSYEQYF. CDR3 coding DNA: TGTGCCAGCAGTTACGAGCGGGAGGGATCCTACGAGCAGTACTTC.

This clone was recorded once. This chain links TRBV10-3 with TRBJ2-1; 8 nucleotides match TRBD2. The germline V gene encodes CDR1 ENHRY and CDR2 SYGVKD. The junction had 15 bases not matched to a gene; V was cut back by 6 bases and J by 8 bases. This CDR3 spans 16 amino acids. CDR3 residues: CAIRPYTSGGRDEQFF. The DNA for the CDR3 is TGTGCCATCAGACCCTATACTAGCGGAGGACGGGATGAGCAGTTCTTC.

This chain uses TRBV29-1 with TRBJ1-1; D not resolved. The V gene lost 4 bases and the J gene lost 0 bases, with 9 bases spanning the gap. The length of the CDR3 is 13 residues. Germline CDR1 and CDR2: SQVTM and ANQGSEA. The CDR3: CSVAGRMNTEAFF. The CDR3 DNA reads TGCAGCGTTGCCGGGAGAATGAACACTGAAGCTTTCTTT.

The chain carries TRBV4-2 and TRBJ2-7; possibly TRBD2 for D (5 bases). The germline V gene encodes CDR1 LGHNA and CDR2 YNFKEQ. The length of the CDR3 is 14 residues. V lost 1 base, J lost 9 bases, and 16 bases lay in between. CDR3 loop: CASSQAGLGSAQYF. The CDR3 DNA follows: TGTGCCAGCAGCCAAGCGGGGTTGGGGTCGGCGCAGTACTTC.

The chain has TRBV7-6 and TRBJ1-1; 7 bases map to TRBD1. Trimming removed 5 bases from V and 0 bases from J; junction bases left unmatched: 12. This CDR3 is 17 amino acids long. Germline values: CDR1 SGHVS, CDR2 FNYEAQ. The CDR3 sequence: CASSALRDSIMNTEAFF. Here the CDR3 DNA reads TGTGCCAGCAGCGCCCTTCGGGACAGCATCATGAACACTGAAGCTTTCTTT.

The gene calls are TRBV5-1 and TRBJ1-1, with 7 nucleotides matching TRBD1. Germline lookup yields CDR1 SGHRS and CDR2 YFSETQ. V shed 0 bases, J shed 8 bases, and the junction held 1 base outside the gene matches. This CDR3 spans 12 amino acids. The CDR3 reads CASSLGQGEAFF. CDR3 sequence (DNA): TGCGCCAGCAGCTTGGGACAGGGAGAAGCTTTCTTT.

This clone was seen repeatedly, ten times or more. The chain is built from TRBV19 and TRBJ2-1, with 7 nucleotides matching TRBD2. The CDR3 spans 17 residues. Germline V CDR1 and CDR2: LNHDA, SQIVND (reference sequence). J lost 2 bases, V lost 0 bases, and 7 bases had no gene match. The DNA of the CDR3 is TGTGCCAGTAGTATAGATCTGGCTAGCGGAGCCTACAATGAGCAGTTCTTC. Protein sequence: CASSIDLASGAYNEQFF.

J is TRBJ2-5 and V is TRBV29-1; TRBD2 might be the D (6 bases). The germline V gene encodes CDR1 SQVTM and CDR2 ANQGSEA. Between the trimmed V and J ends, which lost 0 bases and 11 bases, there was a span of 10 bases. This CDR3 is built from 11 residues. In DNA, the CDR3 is TGCAGCGTTGAAGAAGGAGGGGTGCAGTACTTC. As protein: CSVEEGGVQYF. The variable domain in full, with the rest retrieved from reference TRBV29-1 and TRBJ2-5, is SAVISQKPSRDICQRGTSLTIQCQVDSQVTMMFWYRQQPGQSLTLIATANQGSEATYESGFVIDKFPISRPNLTFSTLTVSNMSPEDSSIYLCSVEEGGVQYFGPGTRLLVL.

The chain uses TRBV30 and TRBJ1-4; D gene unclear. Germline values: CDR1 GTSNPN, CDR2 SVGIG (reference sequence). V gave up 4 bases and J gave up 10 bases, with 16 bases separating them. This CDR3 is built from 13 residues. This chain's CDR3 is CAWTHVPGGKLFF. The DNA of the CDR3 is TGTGCCTGGACGCACGTCCCGGGAGGAAAACTGTTTTTT.

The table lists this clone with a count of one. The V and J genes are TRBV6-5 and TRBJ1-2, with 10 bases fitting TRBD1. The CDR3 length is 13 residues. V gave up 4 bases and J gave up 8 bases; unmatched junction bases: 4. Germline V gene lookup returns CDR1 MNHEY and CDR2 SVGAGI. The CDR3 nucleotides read TGTGCCAGCAGTTTGGGACAGGGGATCGGCTACACCTTC. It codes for CASSLGQGIGYTF.

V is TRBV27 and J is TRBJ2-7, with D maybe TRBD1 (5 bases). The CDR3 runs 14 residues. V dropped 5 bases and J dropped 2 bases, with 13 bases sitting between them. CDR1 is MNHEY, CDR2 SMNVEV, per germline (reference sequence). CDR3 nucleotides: TGTGCCAGCAGTCCTAACAGGCCAGCCTACGAGCAGTACTTC. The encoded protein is CASSPNRPAYEQYF.

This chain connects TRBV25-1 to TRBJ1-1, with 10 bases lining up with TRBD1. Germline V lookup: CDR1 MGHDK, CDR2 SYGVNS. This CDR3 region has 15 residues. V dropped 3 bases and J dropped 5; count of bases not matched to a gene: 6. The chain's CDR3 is CASSDPGTGVTEAFF. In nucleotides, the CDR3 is TGTGCCAGCAGTGACCCAGGGACAGGGGTTACTGAAGCTTTCTTT. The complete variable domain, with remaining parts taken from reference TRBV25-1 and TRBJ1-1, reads EADIYQTPRYLVIGTGKKITLECSQTMGHDKMYWYQQDPGMELHLIHYSYGVNSTEKGDLSSESTVSRIRTEHFPLTLESARPSHTSQYLCASSDPGTGVTEAFFGQGTRLTVV.

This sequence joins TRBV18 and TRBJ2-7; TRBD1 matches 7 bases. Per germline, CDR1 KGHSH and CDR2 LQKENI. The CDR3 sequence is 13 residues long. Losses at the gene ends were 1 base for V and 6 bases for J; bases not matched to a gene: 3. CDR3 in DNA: TGTGCCAGCTCACCACGGTCAGGGGGCGAGCAGTACTTC. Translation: CASSPRSGGEQYF.

The CDR3 DNA reads TGTGCCTGGGGGGACGGGAGCTCTGGAAACACCATATATTTT. Translating gives CAWGDGSSGNTIYF. The rearrangement joins TRBV30 to TRBJ1-3, with D perhaps TRBD1 (5 bases). CDR3 length: 14 amino acids. From germline, CDR1 is GTSNPN and CDR2 SVGIG (reference sequence). Trimming left V 5 bases short and J 0 bases short, with 11 bases between. The whole variable domain, remainder taken from reference TRBV30 and TRBJ1-3, is SQTIHQWPATLVQPVGSPLSLECTVEGTSNPNLYWYRQAAGRGLQLLFYSVGIGQISSEVPQNLSASRPQDRQFILSSKKLLLSDSGFYLCAWGDGSSGNTIYFGEGSWLTVV.

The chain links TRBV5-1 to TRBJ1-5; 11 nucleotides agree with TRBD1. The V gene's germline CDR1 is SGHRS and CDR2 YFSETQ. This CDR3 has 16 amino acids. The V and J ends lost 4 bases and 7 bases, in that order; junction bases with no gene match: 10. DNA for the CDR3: TGCGCCAGCAGCCCCGGACAGGGGGCGGCAGGCCAGCCCCAGCATTTT. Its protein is CASSPGQGAAGQPQHF. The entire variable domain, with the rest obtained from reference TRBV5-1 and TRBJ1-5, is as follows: KAGVTQTPRYLIKTRGQQVTLSCSPISGHRSVSWYQQTPGQGLQFLFEYFSETQRNKGNFPGRFSGRQFSNSRSEMNVSTLELGDSALYLCASSPGQGAAGQPQHFGDGTRLSIL.

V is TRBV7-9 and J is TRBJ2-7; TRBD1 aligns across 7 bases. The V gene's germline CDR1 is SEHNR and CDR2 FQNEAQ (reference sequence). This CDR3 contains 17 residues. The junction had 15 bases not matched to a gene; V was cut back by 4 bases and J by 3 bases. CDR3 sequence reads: CASSSTGSALSRYEQYF. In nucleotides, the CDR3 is TGTGCCAGCAGCTCGACAGGGTCGGCCTTGTCCCGCTACGAGCAGTACTTC.

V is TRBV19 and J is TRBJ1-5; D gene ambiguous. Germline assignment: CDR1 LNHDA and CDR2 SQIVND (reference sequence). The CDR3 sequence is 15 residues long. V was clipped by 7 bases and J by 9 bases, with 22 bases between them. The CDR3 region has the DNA TGTGCCAGTACCCCACGGACTACCGGACTCGGGCCCCAGCATTTT. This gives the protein CASTPRTTGLGPQHF.

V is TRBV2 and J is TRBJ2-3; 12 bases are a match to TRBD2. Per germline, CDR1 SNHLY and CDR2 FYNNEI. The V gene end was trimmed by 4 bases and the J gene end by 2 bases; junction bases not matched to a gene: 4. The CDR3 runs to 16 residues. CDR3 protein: CASSVGLAGPTDTQYF. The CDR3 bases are TGTGCCAGCAGTGTCGGACTAGCGGGGCCCACAGATACGCAGTATTTT.

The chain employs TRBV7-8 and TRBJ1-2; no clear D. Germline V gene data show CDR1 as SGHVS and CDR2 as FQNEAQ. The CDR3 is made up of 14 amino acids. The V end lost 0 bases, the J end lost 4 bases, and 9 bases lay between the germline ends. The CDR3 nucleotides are TGTGCCAGCAGCTTAGCGAGGGTGGGCTATGGCTACACCTTC. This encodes CASSLARVGYGYTF.

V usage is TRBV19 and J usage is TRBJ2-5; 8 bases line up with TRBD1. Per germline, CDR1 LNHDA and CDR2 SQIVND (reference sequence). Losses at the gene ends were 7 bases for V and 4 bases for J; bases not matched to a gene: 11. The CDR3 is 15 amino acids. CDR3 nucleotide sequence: TGTGCCAGTAACCCAGGGGGCTTAGTAGGAGAGACCCAGTACTTC. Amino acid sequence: CASNPGGLVGETQYF.

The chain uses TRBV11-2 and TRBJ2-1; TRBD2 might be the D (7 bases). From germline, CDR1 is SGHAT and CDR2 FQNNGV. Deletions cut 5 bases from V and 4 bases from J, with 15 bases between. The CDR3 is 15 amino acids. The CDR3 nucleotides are TGTGCCAGCAGCCCAGGGGAGGGTCATTACAATGAGCAGTTCTTC. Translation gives CASSPGEGHYNEQFF.